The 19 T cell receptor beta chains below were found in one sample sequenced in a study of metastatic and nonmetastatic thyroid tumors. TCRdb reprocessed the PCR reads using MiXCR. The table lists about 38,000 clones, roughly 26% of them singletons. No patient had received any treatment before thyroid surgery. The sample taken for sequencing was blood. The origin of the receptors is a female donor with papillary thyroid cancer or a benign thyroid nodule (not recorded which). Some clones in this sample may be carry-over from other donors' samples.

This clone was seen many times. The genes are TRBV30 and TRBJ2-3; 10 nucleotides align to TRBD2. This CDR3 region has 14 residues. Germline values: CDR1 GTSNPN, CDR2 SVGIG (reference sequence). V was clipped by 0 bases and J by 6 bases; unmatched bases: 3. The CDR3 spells CAWSVLAGSDTQYF. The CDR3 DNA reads TGTGCCTGGAGTGTACTAGCGGGAAGCGATACGCAGTATTTT.

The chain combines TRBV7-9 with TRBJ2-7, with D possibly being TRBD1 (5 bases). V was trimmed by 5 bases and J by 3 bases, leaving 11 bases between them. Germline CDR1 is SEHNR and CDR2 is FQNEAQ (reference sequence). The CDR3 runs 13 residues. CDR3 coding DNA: TGTGCCAGCAGCACGACAGTCTACTACGAGCAGTACTTC. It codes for CASSTTVYYEQYF.

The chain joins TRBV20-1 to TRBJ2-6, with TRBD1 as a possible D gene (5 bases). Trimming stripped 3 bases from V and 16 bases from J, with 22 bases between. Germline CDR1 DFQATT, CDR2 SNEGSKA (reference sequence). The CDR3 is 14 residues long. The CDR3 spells CSASGAGGAKVLTF. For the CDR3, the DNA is TGCAGTGCTAGTGGAGCAGGTGGGGCCAAAGTACTGACTTTC.

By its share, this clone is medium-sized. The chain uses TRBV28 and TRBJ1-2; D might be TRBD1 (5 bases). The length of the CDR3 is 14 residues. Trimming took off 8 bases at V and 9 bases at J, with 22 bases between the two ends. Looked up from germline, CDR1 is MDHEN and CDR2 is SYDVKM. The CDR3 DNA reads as TGTGCCAGCGCCCCCCGGGACTCACGTAAAAGCTACACCTTC. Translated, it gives CASAPRDSRKSYTF.

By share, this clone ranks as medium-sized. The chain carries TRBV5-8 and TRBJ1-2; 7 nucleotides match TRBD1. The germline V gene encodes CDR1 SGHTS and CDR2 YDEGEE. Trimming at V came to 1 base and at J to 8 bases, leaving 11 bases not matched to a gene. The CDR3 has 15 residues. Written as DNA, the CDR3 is TGTGCCAGCAGCTTGTATGACAGGGAGTTGGAAGGCTACACCTTC. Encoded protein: CASSLYDRELEGYTF.

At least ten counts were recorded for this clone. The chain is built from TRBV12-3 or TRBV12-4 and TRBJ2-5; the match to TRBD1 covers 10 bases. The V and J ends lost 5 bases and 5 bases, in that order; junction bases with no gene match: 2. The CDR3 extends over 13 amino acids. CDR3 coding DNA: TGTGCCAGCAGTGACAGGGGGCGTGAGACCCAGTACTTC. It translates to CASSDRGRETQYF.

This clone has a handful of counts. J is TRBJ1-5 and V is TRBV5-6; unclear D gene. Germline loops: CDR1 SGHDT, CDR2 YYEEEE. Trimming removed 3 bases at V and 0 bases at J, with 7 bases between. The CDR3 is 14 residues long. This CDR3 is CASSSWSSNQPQHF. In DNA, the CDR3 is TGTGCCAGCAGCTCCTGGAGTAGCAATCAGCCCCAGCATTTT.

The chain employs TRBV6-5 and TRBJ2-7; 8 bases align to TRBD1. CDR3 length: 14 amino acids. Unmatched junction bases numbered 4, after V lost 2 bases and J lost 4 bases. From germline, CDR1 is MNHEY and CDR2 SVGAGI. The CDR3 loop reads CASSYLGQGYEQYF. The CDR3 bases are TGTGCCAGCAGTTACCTCGGACAGGGTTACGAGCAGTACTTC.

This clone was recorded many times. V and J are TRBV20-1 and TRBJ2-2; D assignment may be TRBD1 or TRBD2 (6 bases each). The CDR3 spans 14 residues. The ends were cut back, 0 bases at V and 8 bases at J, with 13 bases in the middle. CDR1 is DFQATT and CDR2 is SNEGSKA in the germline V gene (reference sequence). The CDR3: CSARDPGAGGELFF. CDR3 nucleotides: TGCAGTGCTAGAGATCCGGGGGCAGGGGGGGAGCTGTTTTTT.

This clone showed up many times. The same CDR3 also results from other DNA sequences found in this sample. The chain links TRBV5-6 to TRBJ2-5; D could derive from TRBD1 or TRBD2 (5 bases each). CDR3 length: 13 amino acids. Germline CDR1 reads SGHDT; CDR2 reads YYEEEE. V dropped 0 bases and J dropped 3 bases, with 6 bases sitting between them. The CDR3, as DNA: TGTGCCAGCAGCTTGGGGGACGAAGAGACCCAGTACTTC. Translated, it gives CASSLGDEETQYF.

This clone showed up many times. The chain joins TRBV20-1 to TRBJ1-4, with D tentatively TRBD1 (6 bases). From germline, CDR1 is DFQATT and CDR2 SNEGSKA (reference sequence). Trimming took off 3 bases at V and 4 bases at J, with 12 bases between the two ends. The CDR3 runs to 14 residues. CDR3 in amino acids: CSASGGSGNEKLFF. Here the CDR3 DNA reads TGCAGTGCTAGCGGGGGCAGTGGTAATGAAAAACTGTTTTTT.

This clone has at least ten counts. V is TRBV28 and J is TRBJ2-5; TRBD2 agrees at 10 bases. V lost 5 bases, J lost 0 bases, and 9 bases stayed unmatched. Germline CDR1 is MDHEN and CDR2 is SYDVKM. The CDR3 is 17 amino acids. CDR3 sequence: CASSLSGGAYHQETQYF. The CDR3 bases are TGTGCCAGCAGTCTAAGCGGGGGGGCCTACCACCAAGAGACCCAGTACTTC.

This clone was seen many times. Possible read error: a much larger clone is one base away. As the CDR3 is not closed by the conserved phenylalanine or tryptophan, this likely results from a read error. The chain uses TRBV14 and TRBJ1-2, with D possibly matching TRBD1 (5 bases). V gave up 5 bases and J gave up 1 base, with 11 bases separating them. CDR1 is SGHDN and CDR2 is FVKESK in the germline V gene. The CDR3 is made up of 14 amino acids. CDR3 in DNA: TGTGCCAGCAGCGCACAGGTCCATAACTATGGCTACACCTCC. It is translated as CASSAQVHNYGYTS.

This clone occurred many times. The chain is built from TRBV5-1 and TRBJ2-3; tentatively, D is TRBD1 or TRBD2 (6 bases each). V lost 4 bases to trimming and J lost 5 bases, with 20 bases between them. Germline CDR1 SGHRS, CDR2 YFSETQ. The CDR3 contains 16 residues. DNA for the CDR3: TGCGCCAGCAGCGCGGCCGGGGGCCGCGCGGGAGATACGCAGTATTTT. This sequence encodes CASSAAGGRAGDTQYF.

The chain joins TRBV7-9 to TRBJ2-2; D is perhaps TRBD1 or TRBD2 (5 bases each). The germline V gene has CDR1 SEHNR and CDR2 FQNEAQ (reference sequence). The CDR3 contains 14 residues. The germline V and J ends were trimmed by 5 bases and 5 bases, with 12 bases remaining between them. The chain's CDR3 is CASSPQEGTGELFF. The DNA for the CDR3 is TGTGCCAGCAGCCCTCAAGAGGGGACCGGGGAGCTGTTTTTT.

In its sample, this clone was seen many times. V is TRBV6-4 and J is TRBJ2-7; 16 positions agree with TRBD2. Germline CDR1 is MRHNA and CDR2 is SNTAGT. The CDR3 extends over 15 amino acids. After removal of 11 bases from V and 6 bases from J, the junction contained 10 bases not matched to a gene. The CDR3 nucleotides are TGTGCCCGTTGGGGACTAGCGGGAGGGCGGGTCGAGCAGTACTTC. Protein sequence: CARWGLAGGRVEQYF.

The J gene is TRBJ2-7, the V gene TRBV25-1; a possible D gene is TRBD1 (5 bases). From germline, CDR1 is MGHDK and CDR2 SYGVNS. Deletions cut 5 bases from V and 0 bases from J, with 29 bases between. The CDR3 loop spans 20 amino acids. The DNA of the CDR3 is TGTGCCAGCAGTAAGACAGCCCCGAAAGCTAGTAGGCATTCCTCCTACGAGCAGTACTTC. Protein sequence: CASSKTAPKASRHSSYEQYF.

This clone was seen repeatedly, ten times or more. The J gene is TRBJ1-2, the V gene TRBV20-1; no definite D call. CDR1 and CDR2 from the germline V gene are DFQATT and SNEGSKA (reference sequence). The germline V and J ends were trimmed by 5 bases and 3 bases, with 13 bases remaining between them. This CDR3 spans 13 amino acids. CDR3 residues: CSAVPGSDYGYTF. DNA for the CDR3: TGCAGTGCTGTACCGGGATCTGACTATGGCTACACCTTC.

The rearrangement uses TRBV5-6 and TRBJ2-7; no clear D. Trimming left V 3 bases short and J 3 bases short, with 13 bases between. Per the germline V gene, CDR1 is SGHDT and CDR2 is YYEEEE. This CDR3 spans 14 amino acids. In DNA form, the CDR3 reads TGTGCCAGCAGCTACCGGGCTCCTTTCTACGAGCAGTACTTC. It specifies CASSYRAPFYEQYF. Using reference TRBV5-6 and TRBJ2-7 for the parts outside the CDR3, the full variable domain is DAGVTQSPTHLIKTRGQQVTLRCSPKSGHDTVSWYQQALGQGPQFIFQYYEEEERQRGNFPDRFSGHQFPNYSSELNVNALLLGDSALYLCASSYRAPFYEQYFGPGTRLTVT.